The 22 T cell receptor beta chains below come from one sample, sequenced in a study of shared clonotypes between healthy human individuals. Assay: immunoSEQ multiplex PCR; the TCRdb copy retains only in-frame clones and omits some. The sample includes hundreds of thousands of clones, about 92% of them seen just once. Naive CD8 cells lacked CD45RO and underwent positive selection for CCR7, leaving out terminally differentiated effector memory CD45RA+ cells. Material: naive CD8+ T cells sorted from blood. These receptor sequences come from a man aged 30 to 39 in good health.

V and J are TRBV5-8 and TRBJ1-5; D uncertain. This CDR3 is built from 15 residues. Germline V gene data show CDR1 as SGHTS and CDR2 as YDEGEE. V lost 2 bases and J lost 2, with 11 bases in between. The CDR3 DNA follows: TGTGCCAGCAGCTTTGGGGTTACGGGCAATCAGCCCCAGCATTTT. Translating it yields CASSFGVTGNQPQHF.

The J gene is TRBJ1-1, the V gene TRBV7-9; D is unclear. This CDR3 has 16 amino acids. With 5 bases removed from V and 1 base from J, the gap between germline ends came to 17 bases. From germline, CDR1 is SEHNR and CDR2 FQNEAQ (reference sequence). The CDR3 loop reads CASSPLESDRNTEAFF. The CDR3 DNA reads TGTGCCAGCAGCCCCCTTGAGAGTGATCGGAACACTGAAGCTTTCTTT.

The chain joins TRBV29-1 to TRBJ2-1, with 8 nucleotides matching TRBD2. V lost 4 bases and J lost 5; bases outside the gene matches: 4. Germline loops: CDR1 SQVTM, CDR2 ANQGSEA. The CDR3 loop spans 13 amino acids. CDR3 bases: TGCAGCGTTGCAAGCGGGAGTGACAATGAGCAGTTCTTC. It yields the protein CSVASGSDNEQFF.

The chain has TRBV6-6 and TRBJ2-7; TRBD1 is a possible D gene (5 bases). V lost 2 bases, J lost 4 bases, and 15 bases lay in between. CDR3 length equals 15 residues. The germline V gene has CDR1 MNHNY and CDR2 SVGAGI (reference sequence). The CDR3 sequence is CASSYGRLGLYEQYF. The CDR3 DNA follows: TGTGCCAGCAGTTACGGAAGGTTGGGGCTTTACGAGCAGTACTTC.

V and J are TRBV27 and TRBJ2-3; D unclear. The length of the CDR3 is 13 residues. Per germline, CDR1 MNHEY and CDR2 SMNVEV (reference sequence). V lost 7 bases and J lost 1, with 9 bases in between. The CDR3 bases are TGTGCCAGCACCGTTCAGGGCACAGATACGCAGTATTTT. Translating gives CASTVQGTDTQYF.

This rearrangement joins TRBV14 to TRBJ2-7; 8 bases line up with TRBD1. The CDR3 runs to 17 residues. Germline V CDR1 and CDR2: SGHDN, FVKESK. J was trimmed by 3 bases and V by 0 bases; bases with no gene match: 10. This CDR3 is CASSQEEPQGAYYEQYF. CDR3 nucleotides: TGTGCCAGCAGCCAAGAGGAGCCCCAGGGGGCTTACTACGAGCAGTACTTC.

This chain joins TRBV15 and TRBJ2-7; D is perhaps TRBD2 (6 bases). V was cut by 3 bases and J by 4 bases, with 13 bases left in between. The CDR3 sequence is 14 residues long. Germline V gene lookup returns CDR1 LNHNV and CDR2 YYDKDF (reference sequence). CDR3 loop: CATSSTGLWYEQYF. Written as DNA, the CDR3 is TGTGCCACCAGCAGTACGGGACTCTGGTACGAGCAGTACTTC.

The J gene is TRBJ1-3, the V gene TRBV7-9; D not certain. The CDR3 contains 16 residues. The germline CDR1 and CDR2 sequences are SEHNR and FQNEAQ (reference sequence). Trimming took off 0 bases at V and 4 bases at J, with 13 bases between the two ends. The CDR3 protein is CASSLAQDFSGNTIYF. DNA for the CDR3: TGTGCCAGCAGCTTAGCGCAAGACTTCTCCGGAAACACCATATATTTT.

This clone is a singleton in its sample. V and J are TRBV6-4 and TRBJ2-1; TRBD2 agrees at 9 bases. Looked up from germline, CDR1 is MRHNA and CDR2 is SNTAGT. The CDR3 length is 15 residues. The J segment lost 5 bases and the V segment lost 3 bases, leaving 5 bases of the junction unmatched. The DNA of the CDR3 is TGTGCCAGCAGTGATGGGCGGGAGGGGGACAATGAGCAGTTCTTC. It is translated as CASSDGREGDNEQFF.

This chain connects TRBV2 to TRBJ1-2; D is perhaps TRBD1 (5 bases). V was cut by 3 bases and J by 2 bases, with 10 bases left in between. The germline CDR1 and CDR2 sequences are SNHLY and FYNNEI. This CDR3 has 14 amino acids. CDR3: CASSEGPKNYGYTF. In nucleotides, the CDR3 is TGTGCCAGCAGTGAGGGGCCGAAAAACTATGGCTACACCTTC.

This chain uses TRBV11-2 with TRBJ2-7; possible D gene TRBD1, 5 bases. Germline V gives CDR1 SGHAT, CDR2 FQNNGV. The CDR3 spans 14 residues. Trimming took 2 bases from V and 3 from J, leaving 11 bases between them. The CDR3 is CASSLIGAYYEQYF. The CDR3 region has the DNA TGTGCCAGCAGCTTAATTGGGGCTTACTACGAGCAGTACTTC.

The chain is built from TRBV29-1 and TRBJ2-1; D gene unclear. The V gene lost 4 bases and the J gene lost 10 bases, with 8 bases spanning the gap. Germline CDR1 reads SQVTM; CDR2 reads ANQGSEA. This CDR3 has 10 residues. CDR3 coding DNA: TGCAGCGTTGGAGGCCGAGAGCAGTTCTTC. This encodes CSVGGREQFF.

Here the CDR3 reads CASGATDGTGRTYEQYF. Here the CDR3 DNA reads TGTGCCAGTGGAGCGACCGACGGGACAGGGCGCACCTACGAGCAGTACTTC. The gene calls are TRBV19 and TRBJ2-7, with 9 bases identical to TRBD1. The J segment lost 2 bases and the V segment lost 8 bases, leaving 16 bases of the junction unmatched. The CDR3 has 17 amino acids. Germline CDR1 is LNHDA and CDR2 is SQIVND (reference sequence). Complete variable domain (other parts from reference TRBV19 and TRBJ2-7): DGGITQSPKYLFRKEGQNVTLSCEQNLNHDAMYWYRQDPGQGLRLIYYSQIVNDFQKGDIAEGYSVSREKKESFPLTVTSAQKNPTAFYLCASGATDGTGRTYEQYFGPGTRLTVT.

This chain uses TRBV7-9 with TRBJ2-1, with 8 bases matching TRBD2. J gave up 3 bases and V 4 bases, and 8 bases lay outside the gene matches. The CDR3 spans 16 residues. The germline gives CDR1 SEHNR, CDR2 FQNEAQ (reference sequence). DNA of the CDR3: TGTGCCAGCAGCTCGATTCGGGGGGGCGGCTACAATGAGCAGTTCTTC. Its translation is CASSSIRGGGYNEQFF.

J is TRBJ2-7 and V is TRBV9; 12 positions agree with TRBD2. CDR1 SGDLS and CDR2 YYNGEE come from the germline V gene. CDR3 length equals 15 residues. J was trimmed by 1 base and V by 4 bases; bases with no gene match: 3. The CDR3 loop is CASSPTSGRSYEQYF. The DNA for the CDR3 is TGTGCCAGCAGCCCTACTAGCGGGAGGTCCTACGAGCAGTACTTC.

The V gene is TRBV6-1, the J gene TRBJ2-1; 11 bases are shared with TRBD1. There are 13 residues in the CDR3. The germline V gene encodes CDR1 MNHNS and CDR2 SASEGT. J was trimmed by 7 bases and V by 6 bases; bases with no gene match: 2. For the CDR3, the DNA is TGTGCCAGCAGGGGACAGGGGGATAATGAGCAGTTCTTC. Its protein product is CASRGQGDNEQFF.

This chain connects TRBV4-2 to TRBJ2-7, with D possibly matching TRBD1 (5 bases). Germline lookup yields CDR1 LGHNA and CDR2 YNFKEQ. V dropped 0 bases and J dropped 0 bases, with 6 bases sitting between them. The CDR3 has 14 residues. In nucleotides, the CDR3 is TGTGCCAGCAGCCAAGACAGGGCCTCCTACGAGCAGTACTTC. Its protein product is CASSQDRASYEQYF.

This sequence joins TRBV30 and TRBJ2-3, with D perhaps TRBD2 (5 bases). Trimming left V 2 bases short and J 4 bases short, with 10 bases between. Germline V lookup: CDR1 GTSNPN, CDR2 SVGIG (reference sequence). This CDR3 is 13 amino acids long. CDR3 region: CAWSSLASDTQYF. The CDR3 DNA reads as TGTGCCTGGAGTTCCCTAGCATCAGATACGCAGTATTTT.

The chain links TRBV19 to TRBJ1-5; no clear D. Germline CDR1 and CDR2: LNHDA and SQIVND (reference sequence). The CDR3 is made up of 15 amino acids. V was cut by 3 bases and J by 4 bases, with 13 bases left in between. The CDR3 DNA reads TGTGCCAGTAGTATCGGGATTCTGGTTAATCAGCCCCAGCATTTT. As protein: CASSIGILVNQPQHF.

CDR3 bases: TGTGCCAGCGACATAGACAGGGGGGTTAGAAACACCATATATTTT. Translating gives CASDIDRGVRNTIYF. This chain connects TRBV7-9 to TRBJ1-3; 9 bases agree with TRBD1. The CDR3 runs 15 residues. J was trimmed by 5 bases and V by 8 bases; bases with no gene match: 10. The germline V gene encodes CDR1 SEHNR and CDR2 FQNEAQ (reference sequence).

V is TRBV13 and J is TRBJ2-1; 11 bases are a match to TRBD2. The CDR3 loop spans 21 amino acids. Germline lookup yields CDR1 PRHDT and CDR2 FYEKMQ (reference sequence). V dropped 2 bases and J dropped 0; count of bases not matched to a gene: 15. For the CDR3, the DNA is TGTGCCAGCAGCTTAACCCCCGGTTTTAGCGGGAGGGAGAGCTCCTACAATGAGCAGTTCTTC. Translated: CASSLTPGFSGRESSYNEQFF. The entire variable domain, with the rest obtained from reference TRBV13 and TRBJ2-1, is as follows: AAGVIQSPRHLIKEKRETATLKCYPIPRHDTVYWYQQGPGQDPQFLISFYEKMQSDKGSIPDRFSAQQFSDYHSELNMSSLELGDSALYFCASSLTPGFSGRESSYNEQFFGPGTRLTVL.

This chain connects TRBV10-3 to TRBJ2-7; the match to TRBD2 covers 10 bases. Germline V gives CDR1 ENHRY, CDR2 SYGVKD. The CDR3 spans 14 residues. Trimming at V came to 3 bases and at J to 4 bases, leaving 3 bases not matched to a gene. The CDR3 region is CAISDSSGSYEQYF. The CDR3 DNA is TGTGCCATCAGTGATTCTAGCGGGAGTTACGAGCAGTACTTC.